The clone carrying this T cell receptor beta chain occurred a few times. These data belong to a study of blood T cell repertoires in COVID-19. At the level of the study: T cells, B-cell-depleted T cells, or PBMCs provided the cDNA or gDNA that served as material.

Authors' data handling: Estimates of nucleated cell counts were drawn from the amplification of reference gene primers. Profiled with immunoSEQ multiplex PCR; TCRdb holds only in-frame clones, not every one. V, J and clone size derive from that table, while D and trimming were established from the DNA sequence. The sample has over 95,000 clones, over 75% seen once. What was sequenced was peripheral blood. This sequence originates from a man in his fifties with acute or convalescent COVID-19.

CDR3 loop: CASSPQRATNEKLFF. CDR3 DNA sequence: TGTGCCAGCTCACCTCAGCGGGCCACTAATGAAAAACTGTTTTTT. This rearrangement joins TRBV18 to TRBJ1-4; no clear D gene. The V gene lost 3 bases and the J gene lost 2 bases, with 10 bases spanning the gap. This CDR3 spans 15 amino acids. Germline V gene sequence: CDR1 KGHSH, CDR2 LQKENI.